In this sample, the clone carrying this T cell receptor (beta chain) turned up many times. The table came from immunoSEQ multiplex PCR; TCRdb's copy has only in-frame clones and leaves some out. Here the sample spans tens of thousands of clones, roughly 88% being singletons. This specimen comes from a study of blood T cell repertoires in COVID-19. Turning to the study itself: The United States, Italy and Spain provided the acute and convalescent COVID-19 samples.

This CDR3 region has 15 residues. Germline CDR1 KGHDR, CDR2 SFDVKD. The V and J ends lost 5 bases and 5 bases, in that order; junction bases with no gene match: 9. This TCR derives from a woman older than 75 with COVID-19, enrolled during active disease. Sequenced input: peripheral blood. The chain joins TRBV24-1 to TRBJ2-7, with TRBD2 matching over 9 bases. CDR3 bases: TGTGCCACCAGTGGGGGTAGCGGGAGTATTGACGAGCAGTACTTC. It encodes CATSGGSGSIDEQYF.